The clone carrying this T cell receptor beta chain occurred many times. Its antigen is undetermined. These data are taken from a study of T cell responses to AZD1222 COVID-19 vaccine. Deletions cut 0 bases from V and 7 bases from J, with 16 bases between. This CDR3 is built from 14 residues. The germline V gene has CDR1 GTSNPN and CDR2 SVGIG (reference sequence). General observations from the study: Just a handful of people given AZD1222 tested seropositive at baseline.

Here immunoSEQ multiplex PCR was the method, and the copy in TCRdb shows in-frame clones only, minus some. The data contain under 80,000 clones, 75% to 85% of them singletons. The sample in question was peripheral blood, obtained on day 0 of MenACWY control vaccination. The chain couples TRBV30 to TRBJ2-7; perhaps TRBD2 as D (5 bases). This receptor was obtained from an adult in good health. The CDR3 spells CAWSVGLGTGEQYF. DNA of the CDR3: TGTGCCTGGAGTGTAGGGCTGGGAACGGGAGAGCAGTACTTC.